These 14 T cell receptor beta chains were sequenced from one sample in a study of PD-1 blockade in classical Hodgkin lymphoma. The time point: cycle 4 day 1 (C4D1), after about 6 weeks of nivolumab. Every patient relapsed after autologous stem cell transplantation, and brentuximab vedotin exposure varied. Clones were sequenced by immunoSEQ multiplex PCR, and TCRdb holds only the in-frame ones, with some missing. Of tens of thousands of clones in the sample, 60% to 80% were seen once. This sample comprised peripheral blood mononuclear cells (PBMCs), obtained before the fourth cycle of nivolumab. The receptor source for this set is a human donor with classical Hodgkin lymphoma.

The chain joins TRBV4-2 to TRBJ1-2; D is unclear. V gave up 0 bases and J gave up 0 bases, with 8 bases separating them. The CDR3 length is 15 residues. The germline V gene encodes CDR1 LGHNA and CDR2 YNFKEQ. CDR3 region: CASSQDQAANYGYTF. The CDR3 coding sequence is TGTGCCAGCAGCCAAGATCAGGCAGCTAACTATGGCTACACCTTC.

In this sample, this clone is medium-sized. This rearrangement joins TRBV2 to TRBJ1-1; the D gene is possibly TRBD1 (5 bases). The CDR3 loop spans 11 amino acids. From germline, CDR1 is SNHLY and CDR2 FYNNEI. The V and J ends lost 4 bases and 11 bases respectively, with 11 bases between them. The CDR3 sequence: CASSGSGPAFF. CDR3 in DNA: TGTGCCAGCAGTGGCTCGGGGCCCGCTTTCTTT.

V is TRBV18 and J is TRBJ1-2, with D hard to call. The V end lost 1 base, the J end lost 4 bases, and 7 bases lay between the germline ends. Germline V gene sequence: CDR1 KGHSH, CDR2 LQKENI. The CDR3 is 13 amino acids. The CDR3 loop reads CASSPLQSYGYTF. The CDR3 nucleotides are TGTGCCAGCTCACCACTTCAAAGCTATGGCTACACCTTC.

The rearrangement links TRBV5-4 to TRBJ2-7; no firm D call. This CDR3 has 14 amino acids. The germline V gene has CDR1 SGHNT and CDR2 YYREEE (reference sequence). V lost 5 bases and J 2 bases, leaving 14 bases between the germline ends. The CDR3 region is CASSRYPGTYEQYF. DNA for the CDR3: TGTGCCAGCAGTAGATACCCAGGCACCTACGAGCAGTACTTC.

The genes are TRBV10-3 and TRBJ1-4, with 7 nucleotides matching TRBD1. The CDR3 has 14 amino acids. CDR1 and CDR2 (germline): ENHRY, SYGVKD. V shed 6 bases, J shed 3 bases, and the junction held 4 bases outside the gene matches. CDR3 bases: TGTGCCATCAGCCGGACAGGATCTAATGAAAAACTGTTTTTT. Translating it yields CAISRTGSNEKLFF.

The DNA for the CDR3 is TGTGCCAGCAGCTTAGCGCTCGGACTAGCGGGTTTGAATACGCAGTATTTT. Encoded protein: CASSLALGLAGLNTQYF. The chain links TRBV7-9 to TRBJ2-3, with 11 bases aligning to TRBD2. The trim removed 0 bases at V and 7 bases at J, leaving 9 bases unmatched. Looked up from germline, CDR1 is SEHNR and CDR2 is FQNEAQ (reference sequence). This CDR3 spans 17 amino acids.

Sample share makes this clone medium-sized. J is TRBJ2-6 and V is TRBV4-3; D gene uncertain. V lost 0 bases and J lost 4, with 4 bases in between. Germline V gene lookup returns CDR1 LGHNA and CDR2 YSLEER. This CDR3 region has 14 residues. The CDR3, as DNA: TGCGCCAGCAGCCAAGAATCCGGGGCCAACGTCCTGACTTTC. Translating it yields CASSQESGANVLTF.

The chain is built from TRBV7-9 and TRBJ2-1, with a weak D call TRBD1 (5 bases). The CDR3 spans 14 residues. Germline lookup yields CDR1 SEHNR and CDR2 FQNEAQ (reference sequence). V was cut by 0 bases and J by 6 bases, with 9 bases left in between. The CDR3 spells CASSLAGRANEQFF. The DNA for the CDR3 is TGTGCCAGCAGCTTAGCGGGCAGGGCCAATGAGCAGTTCTTC. The full variable domain, rest sourced from reference TRBV7-9 and TRBJ2-1, is DTGVSQNPRHKITKRGQNVTFRCDPISEHNRLYWYRQTLGQGPEFLTYFQNEAQLEKSRLLSDRFSAERPKGSFSTLEIQRTEQGDSAMYLCASSLAGRANEQFFGPGTRLTVL.

A few counts support this clone. The chain uses TRBV18 and TRBJ2-1, with TRBD2 matching 11 bases. The germline gives CDR1 KGHSH, CDR2 LQKENI. The CDR3 is made up of 15 amino acids. After removal of 1 base from V and 14 bases from J, the junction contained 10 bases not matched to a gene. The CDR3 sequence is CASSPLAGGPLFEFF. In nucleotides, the CDR3 is TGTGCCAGCTCACCACTAGCGGGAGGGCCCCTTTTCGAGTTCTTC.

This chain uses TRBV6-5 with TRBJ1-2; D gene ambiguous. CDR3 size: 14 residues. Germline CDR1 MNHEY, CDR2 SVGAGI. The V gene lost 7 bases and the J gene lost 5 bases, with 17 bases spanning the gap. CDR3 region: CASTRKLAPYGYTF. The CDR3 nucleotides are TGTGCCAGCACCAGAAAGCTGGCTCCTTATGGCTACACCTTC.

V gene TRBV11-3 combines with J gene TRBJ2-3; no definite D call. Per germline, CDR1 SGHNT and CDR2 YENEEA. V lost 1 base, J lost 10 bases, and 12 bases lay in between. The CDR3 runs to 13 residues. CDR3 DNA: TGTGCCAGCAGCTTAGGCCCGAAGAGGCCGCAGTATTTT. This sequence encodes CASSLGPKRPQYF. Using reference TRBV11-3 and TRBJ2-3 for the parts outside the CDR3, the full variable domain is EAGVVQSPRYKIIEKKQPVAFWCNPISGHNTLYWYLQNLGQGPELLIRYENEEAVDDSQLPKDRFSAERLKGVDSTLKIQPAELGDSAVYLCASSLGPKRPQYFGPGTRLTVL.

The chain uses TRBV30 and TRBJ1-5, with 7 bases matching TRBD1. J was trimmed by 6 bases and V by 3 bases; bases with no gene match: 8. The germline V gene encodes CDR1 GTSNPN and CDR2 SVGIG (reference sequence). CDR3 length: 14 residues. The CDR3 sequence is CAWRAGGWGQPQHF. DNA for the CDR3: TGTGCCTGGAGAGCAGGGGGTTGGGGTCAGCCCCAGCATTTT.

The genes are TRBV9 and TRBJ1-5; 8 bases line up with TRBD1. Germline V lookup: CDR1 SGDLS, CDR2 YYNGEE. CDR3 length: 14 residues. The trim removed 4 bases at V and 6 bases at J, leaving 6 bases unmatched. The CDR3 coding sequence is TGTGCCAGCAGCACGACAGGGGATGTTCAGCCCCAGCATTTT. This codes for CASSTTGDVQPQHF.

This chain connects TRBV19 to TRBJ2-2; D is unresolved. Trimming took off 5 bases at V and 2 bases at J, with 12 bases between the two ends. This CDR3 has 15 amino acids. Per germline, CDR1 LNHDA and CDR2 SQIVND (reference sequence). The CDR3 loop is CASSRVQINTGELFF. CDR3 nucleotides: TGTGCCAGTAGTCGGGTTCAGATCAACACCGGGGAGCTGTTTTTT.